This T cell receptor (beta chain) was sequenced in a study of somatic mutations in cytotoxic T cells in rheumatoid arthritis. Study-level information: Flow sorting of some V beta antibody-stained T cells reached nearly 100% purity, with V beta1+ cells also TCRB-sequenced. Study-wide results and caveats: The study found that the largest CD8+ clone exceeded 20% of CD8+ cells in about an eighth of the roughly 65 patients. Greater age accompanied higher CD8+ clonality in rheumatoid arthritis patients, a pattern that was absent in healthy controls. Antigenic targets recognized by the expanded CD8+ clones remained undetermined.

Measured with immunoSEQ multiplex PCR; TCRdb has only the in-frame clones, and not every one. The data contain approximately 25,000 clones, roughly 69% of them singletons. This CDR3 region has 15 residues. Between the trimmed V and J ends, which lost 0 bases and 4 bases, there was a span of 12 bases. The germline gives CDR1 MGHRA, CDR2 YSYEKL. This clone was counted a few times. Its target is unknown. The genes are TRBV4-1 and TRBJ1-2, with D possibly matching TRBD1 (5 bases). The TCR originated in a woman younger than 35 in good health. Sample: CD8+ T cells sorted from blood. CDR3 DNA: TGCGCCAGCAGCCAAGAGGCAGGGCTGGGCTATGGCTACACCTTC. Its protein is CASSQEAGLGYGYTF.